Below, one TCR beta chain is given with its context. The method was immunoSEQ multiplex PCR; TCRdb's version includes in-frame clones alone and lacks a portion of them. The sample carries 250,000 to 350,000 clones, 89% recorded once. This entry comes from a study of blood T cell repertoires in COVID-19. Sequenced sample: PBMCs or T cells enriched from blood (not recorded which). The clonotype comes from a woman in her forties or fifties who had been exposed to COVID-19.

Here the CDR3 DNA reads TGTGCCAGCAGTTCCTCGGGGGGGGACAATGAGCAGTTCTTC. Its translation is CASSSSGGDNEQFF. This rearrangement joins TRBV27 to TRBJ2-1; 8 bases line up with TRBD2. Germline V gene data show CDR1 as MNHEY and CDR2 as SMNVEV (reference sequence). CDR3 length: 14 amino acids. The junction had 4 bases not matched to a gene; V was cut back by 4 bases and J by 5 bases.